This T cell receptor (beta chain) was retrieved from a study of beta chain features in type 1 diabetes. Study-wide findings and caveats: Patients showed naive, central memory and Treg TCRB repertoires that appeared more similar than those of healthy donors.

Concerning this clone itself: Its cognate antigen is unknown.

The isolated RNA, all of it, was reverse transcribed, so expressed TCRB transcripts were what got sequenced. An average of about 3.5 million reads was obtained for naive, central memory and regulatory T cell samples. Here immunoSEQ multiplex PCR was the method, and the copy in TCRdb shows in-frame clones only, minus some. The sample has about 150,000 clones; about 9.2% are singletons. The sequence derives from a young man in good health. Sequenced sample: central memory CD4+ T cells from blood.

The CDR3, as DNA: TGTGCCAGCACCCTTTCCGGCGGGGCCCAGTACTTC. This codes for CASTLSGGAQYF. J is TRBJ2-5 and V is TRBV7-2; TRBD2 is a possible D gene (6 bases). V lost 7 bases to trimming and J lost 9 bases, with 15 bases between them. CDR1 and CDR2 (germline): SGHTA, FQGNSA. The CDR3 is 12 amino acids.